The rows below give T cell receptor beta chains drawn from one sample of a study of T-cell reconstitution after alpha-beta-depleted transplantation in children. TCRdb re-called the PCR reads with MiXCR, one entry per CDR3 protein. The sample gives approximately 650,000 distinct CDR3 sequences, about an eighth of which show up once; 0.79% is in the top ten. This specimen consisted of PBMCs, obtained before TCRalphabeta/CD19-depleted stem cell transplant. The receptors here all came from a girl under 10 years old with congenital amegakaryocytic thrombocytopenia, due to receive a stem cell transplant. The CDR3 runs from the conserved cysteine through the conserved F or W. A D gene is named only where the DNA matches it firmly. A clone size is listed for some rows: how often the clone was seen (once, few, many), or a class if it is expanded.

>TRBJ1-1|TRBV5-1|.|many
CASSASGTAFFF
TGCGCCAGCAGCGCCTCCGGGACGGCATTTTTCTTT
>TRBJ1-2|TRBV5-1|TRBD1|many
CASSLEGGDNYGYTF
TGCGCCAGCAGCTTGGAAGGGGGCGATAATTATGGCTACACCTTC
>TRBJ2-1|TRBV19|.|once
CASSTPVLGQHNEQFF
TGTGCCAGTAGTACGCCTGTCCTGGGGCAGCACAATGAGCAGTTCTTC
>TRBJ2-7|TRBV20-1|.|many
CSAGLGGSGGGNSYEQYF
TGCAGTGCTGGATTGGGTGGATCTGGGGGCGGGAACTCCTACGAGCAGTACTTC
>TRBJ2-1|TRBV29-1|TRBD2|many
CSVEVGASGTGEQFF
TGCAGCGTTGAAGTCGGGGCTAGCGGGACGGGTGAGCAGTTCTTC
>TRBJ2-7|TRBV7-9|.|few
CASSPAVGGEQYF
TGTGCCAGCAGCCCTGCTGTTGGGGGCGAGCAGTACTTC
>TRBJ2-7|TRBV28|TRBD2|.
CASSGTETSGGTYEQYF
TGTGCCAGCAGTGGGACGGAGACTAGCGGGGGGACCTACGAGCAGTACTTC
>TRBJ2-7|TRBV18|.|.
CASSPQNLGEQYF
TGTGCCAGCTCACCGCAAAACCTTGGCGAGCAGTACTTC
>TRBJ2-2|TRBV5-1|.|few
CASKSDANTGELFF
TGCGCCAGCAAGAGCGATGCGAACACCGGGGAGCTGTTTTTT
>TRBJ2-5|TRBV29-1|.|many
CSSRGGGKKETQYF
TGCAGCTCCCGAGGTGGAGGGAAGAAAGAGACCCAGTACTTC
>TRBJ1-1|TRBV7-9|.|few
CASSSEANTEAFF
TGTGCCAGCAGCTCCGAAGCAAACACTGAAGCTTTCTTT
>TRBJ1-3|TRBV20-1|.|.
CSAAVTGNTIYF
TGCAGTGCCGCTGTTACTGGAAACACCATATATTTT
>TRBJ1-1|TRBV5-1|.|many
CASSLVSGRLNTEAFF
TGCGCCAGCAGCTTGGTGTCAGGGCGATTGAACACTGAAGCTTTCTTT
>TRBJ1-2|TRBV7-9|.|.
CASSDRGHGYTF
TGTGCCAGCAGCGATCGGGGGCATGGCTACACCTTC
>TRBJ2-7|TRBV28|TRBD1|many
CASSYRQRDRAVLVTYEQYF
TGTGCCAGCAGCTATCGACAAAGGGACAGAGCGGTTTTGGTTACCTACGAGCAGTACTTC
>TRBJ2-1|TRBV29-1|TRBD1|.
CSTAPPVRTGLSQGANEQFF
TGCAGCACCGCCCCACCCGTCCGGACAGGGCTCTCTCAGGGGGCCAATGAGCAGTTCTTC
>TRBJ1-1|TRBV29-1|TRBD1|.
CSVSGQMNTEAFF
TGCAGCGTTTCGGGACAGATGAACACTGAAGCTTTCTTT
>TRBJ1-2|TRBV6-2/TRBV6-3|TRBD1|many
CASNRNRGKEDGYTF
TGTGCCAGCAACCGAAACAGGGGAAAGGAGGATGGCTACACCTTC